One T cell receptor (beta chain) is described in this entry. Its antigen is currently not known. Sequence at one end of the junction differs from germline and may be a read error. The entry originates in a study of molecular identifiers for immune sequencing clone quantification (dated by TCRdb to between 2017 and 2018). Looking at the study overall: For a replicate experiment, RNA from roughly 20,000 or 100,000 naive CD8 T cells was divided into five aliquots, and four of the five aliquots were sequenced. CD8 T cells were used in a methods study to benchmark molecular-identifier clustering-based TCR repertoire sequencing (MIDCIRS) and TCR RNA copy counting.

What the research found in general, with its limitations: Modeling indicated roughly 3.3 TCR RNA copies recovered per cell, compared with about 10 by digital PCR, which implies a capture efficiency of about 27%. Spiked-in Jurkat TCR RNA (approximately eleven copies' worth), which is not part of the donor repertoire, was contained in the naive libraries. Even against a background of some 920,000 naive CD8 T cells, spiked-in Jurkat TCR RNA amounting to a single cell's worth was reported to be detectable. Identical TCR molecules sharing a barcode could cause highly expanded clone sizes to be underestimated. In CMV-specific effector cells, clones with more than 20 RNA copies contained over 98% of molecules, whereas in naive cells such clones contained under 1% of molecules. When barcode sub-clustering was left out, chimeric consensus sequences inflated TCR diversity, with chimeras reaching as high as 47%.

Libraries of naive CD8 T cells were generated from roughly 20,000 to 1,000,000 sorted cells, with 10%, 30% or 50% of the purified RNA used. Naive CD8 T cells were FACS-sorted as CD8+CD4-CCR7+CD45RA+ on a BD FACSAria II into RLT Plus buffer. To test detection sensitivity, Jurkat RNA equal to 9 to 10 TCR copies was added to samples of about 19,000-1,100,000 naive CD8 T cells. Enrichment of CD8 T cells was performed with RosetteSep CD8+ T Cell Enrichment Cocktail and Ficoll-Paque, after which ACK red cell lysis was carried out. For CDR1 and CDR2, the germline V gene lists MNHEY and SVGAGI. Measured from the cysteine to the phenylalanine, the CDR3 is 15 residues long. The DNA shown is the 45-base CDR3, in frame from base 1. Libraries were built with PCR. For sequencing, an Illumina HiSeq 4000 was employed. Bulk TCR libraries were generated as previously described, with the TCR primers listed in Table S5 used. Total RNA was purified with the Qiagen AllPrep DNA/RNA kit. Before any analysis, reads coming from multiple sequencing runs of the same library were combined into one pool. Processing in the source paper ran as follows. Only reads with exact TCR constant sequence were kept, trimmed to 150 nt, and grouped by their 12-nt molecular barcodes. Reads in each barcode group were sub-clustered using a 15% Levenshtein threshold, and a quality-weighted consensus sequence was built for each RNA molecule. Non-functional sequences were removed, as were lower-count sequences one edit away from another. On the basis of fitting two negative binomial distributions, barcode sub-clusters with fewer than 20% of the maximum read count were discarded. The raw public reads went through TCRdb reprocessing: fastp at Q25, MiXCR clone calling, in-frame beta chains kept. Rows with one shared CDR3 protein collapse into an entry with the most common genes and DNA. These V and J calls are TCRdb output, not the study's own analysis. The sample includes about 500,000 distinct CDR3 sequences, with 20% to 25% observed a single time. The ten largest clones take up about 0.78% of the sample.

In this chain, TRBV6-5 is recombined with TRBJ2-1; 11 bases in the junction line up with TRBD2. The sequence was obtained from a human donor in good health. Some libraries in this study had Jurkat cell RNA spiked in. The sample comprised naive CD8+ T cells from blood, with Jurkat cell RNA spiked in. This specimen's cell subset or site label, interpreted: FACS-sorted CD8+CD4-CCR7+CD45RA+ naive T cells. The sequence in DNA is TGTGCCAACAGTTACAAGGGACTAGCGGCCGATGAGCAGTTCTTC. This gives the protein CANSYKGLAADEQFF.